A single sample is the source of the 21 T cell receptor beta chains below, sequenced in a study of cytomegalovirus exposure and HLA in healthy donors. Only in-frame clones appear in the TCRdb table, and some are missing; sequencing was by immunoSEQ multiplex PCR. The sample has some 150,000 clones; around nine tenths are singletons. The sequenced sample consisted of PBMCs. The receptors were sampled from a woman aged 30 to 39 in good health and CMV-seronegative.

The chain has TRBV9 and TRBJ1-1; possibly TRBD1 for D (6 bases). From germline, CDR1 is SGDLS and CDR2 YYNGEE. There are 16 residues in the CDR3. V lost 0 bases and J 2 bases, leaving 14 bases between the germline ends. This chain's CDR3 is CASSVEWGRTNTEAFF. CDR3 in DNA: TGTGCCAGCAGCGTAGAATGGGGGCGGACAAACACTGAAGCTTTCTTT. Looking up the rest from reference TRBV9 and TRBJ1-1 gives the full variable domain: DSGVTQTPKHLITATGQRVTLRCSPRSGDLSVYWYQQSLDQGLQFLIQYYNGEERAKGNILERFSAQQFPDLHSELNLSSLELGDSALYFCASSVEWGRTNTEAFFGQGTRLTVV.

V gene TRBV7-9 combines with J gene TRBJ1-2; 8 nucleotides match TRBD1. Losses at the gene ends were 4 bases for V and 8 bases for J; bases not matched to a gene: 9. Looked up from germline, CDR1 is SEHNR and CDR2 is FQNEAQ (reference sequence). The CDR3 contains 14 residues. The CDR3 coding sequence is TGTGCCAGCAGCTCGGACAGGGACATGAGGGGCTACACCTTC. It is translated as CASSSDRDMRGYTF.

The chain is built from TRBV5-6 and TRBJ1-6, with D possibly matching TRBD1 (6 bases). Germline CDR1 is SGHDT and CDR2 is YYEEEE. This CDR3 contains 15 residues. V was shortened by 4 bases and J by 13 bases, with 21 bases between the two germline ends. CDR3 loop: CASSHVDRNEIPLHF. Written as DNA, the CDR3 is TGTGCCAGCAGCCACGTTGACAGGAATGAGATCCCCCTCCACTTT.

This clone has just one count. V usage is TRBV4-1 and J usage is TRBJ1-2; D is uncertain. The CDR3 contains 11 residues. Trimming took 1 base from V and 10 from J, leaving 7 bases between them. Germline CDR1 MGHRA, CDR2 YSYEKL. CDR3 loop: CASSQGSDYTF. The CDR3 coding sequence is TGCGCCAGCAGCCAAGGAAGCGACTACACCTTC.

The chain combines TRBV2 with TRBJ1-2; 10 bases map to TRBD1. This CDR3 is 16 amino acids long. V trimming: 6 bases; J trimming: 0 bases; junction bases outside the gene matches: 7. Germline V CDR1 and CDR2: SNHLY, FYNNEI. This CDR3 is CASRGTGASSNYGYTF. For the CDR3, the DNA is TGTGCCAGCAGGGGGACAGGGGCTTCCTCTAACTATGGCTACACCTTC.

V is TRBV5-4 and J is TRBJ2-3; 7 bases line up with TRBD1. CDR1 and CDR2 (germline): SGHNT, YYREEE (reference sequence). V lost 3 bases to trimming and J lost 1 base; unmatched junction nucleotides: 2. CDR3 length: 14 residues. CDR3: CASSYTGGTDTQYF. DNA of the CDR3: TGTGCCAGCAGCTATACAGGGGGCACAGATACGCAGTATTTT. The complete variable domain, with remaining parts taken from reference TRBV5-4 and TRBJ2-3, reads ETGVTQSPTHLIKTRGQQVTLRCSSQSGHNTVSWYQQALGQGPQFIFQYYREEENGRGNFPPRFSGLQFPNYSSELNVNALELDDSALYLCASSYTGGTDTQYFGPGTRLTVL.

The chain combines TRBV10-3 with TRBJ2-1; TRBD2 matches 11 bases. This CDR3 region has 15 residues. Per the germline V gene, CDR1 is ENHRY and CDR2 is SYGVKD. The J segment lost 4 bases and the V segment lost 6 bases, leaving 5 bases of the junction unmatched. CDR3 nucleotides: TGTGCCATCAGCAATGCTAGCGGGGGGTACAATGAGCAGTTCTTC. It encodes CAISNASGGYNEQFF.

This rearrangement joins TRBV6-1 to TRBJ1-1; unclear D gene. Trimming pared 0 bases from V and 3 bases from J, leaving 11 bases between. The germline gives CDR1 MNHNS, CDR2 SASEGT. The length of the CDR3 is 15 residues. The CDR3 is CASSEASRQDTEAFF. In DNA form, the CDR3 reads TGTGCCAGCAGTGAAGCTTCCCGGCAGGACACTGAAGCTTTCTTT.

The CDR3 here is CASRPTGGANQPQHF. CDR3 nucleotides: TGCGCCAGCAGGCCGACAGGGGGAGCAAATCAGCCCCAGCATTTT. The chain combines TRBV5-1 with TRBJ1-5; 9 nucleotides align to TRBD1. The V gene end was trimmed by 5 bases and the J gene end by 4 bases; junction bases not matched to a gene: 7. This CDR3 contains 15 residues. Germline lookup yields CDR1 SGHRS and CDR2 YFSETQ.

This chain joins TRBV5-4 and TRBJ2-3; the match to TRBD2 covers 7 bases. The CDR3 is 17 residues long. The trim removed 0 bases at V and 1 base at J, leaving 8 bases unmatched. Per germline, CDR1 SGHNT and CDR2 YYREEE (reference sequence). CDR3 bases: TGTGCCAGCAGCTTGGCCCCTAGCGGAGTAGGCACAGATACGCAGTATTTT. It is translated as CASSLAPSGVGTDTQYF. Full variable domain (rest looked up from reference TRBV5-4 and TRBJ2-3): ETGVTQSPTHLIKTRGQQVTLRCSSQSGHNTVSWYQQALGQGPQFIFQYYREEENGRGNFPPRFSGLQFPNYSSELNVNALELDDSALYLCASSLAPSGVGTDTQYFGPGTRLTVL.

The CDR3, as DNA: TGTGCCAGCAAAAGAGGGAGAGCCGACCCACCACACGGCTACACCTTC. Translating gives CASKRGRADPPHGYTF. The chain joins TRBV7-8 to TRBJ1-2; D remains ambiguous. Germline lookup yields CDR1 SGHVS and CDR2 FQNEAQ. Deletions cut 7 bases from V and 8 bases from J, with 26 bases between. The CDR3 extends over 16 amino acids. Drawing the rest from reference TRBV7-8 and TRBJ1-2, the complete variable domain is GAGVSQSPRYKVAKRGQDVALRCDPISGHVSLFWYQQALGQGPEFLTYFQNEAQLDKSGLPSDRFFAERPEGSVSTLKIQRTQQEDSAVYLCASKRGRADPPHGYTFGSGTRLTVV.

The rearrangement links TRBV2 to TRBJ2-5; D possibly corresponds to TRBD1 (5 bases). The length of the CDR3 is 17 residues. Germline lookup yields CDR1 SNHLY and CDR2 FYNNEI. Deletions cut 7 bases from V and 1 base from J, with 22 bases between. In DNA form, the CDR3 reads TGTGCCAGCACACCCGGAAGGGTAGGACACCTCCAAGAGACCCAGTACTTC. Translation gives CASTPGRVGHLQETQYF.

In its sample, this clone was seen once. CDR3 sequence reads: CASSFGQGRSEKLFF. In DNA form, the CDR3 reads TGTGCCAGCAGCTTTGGACAGGGGAGAAGTGAAAAACTGTTTTTT. The chain is built from TRBV7-8 and TRBJ1-4; the match to TRBD1 covers 9 bases. From germline, CDR1 is SGHVS and CDR2 FQNEAQ. This CDR3 region has 15 residues. The J segment lost 7 bases and the V segment lost 3 bases, leaving 6 bases of the junction unmatched.

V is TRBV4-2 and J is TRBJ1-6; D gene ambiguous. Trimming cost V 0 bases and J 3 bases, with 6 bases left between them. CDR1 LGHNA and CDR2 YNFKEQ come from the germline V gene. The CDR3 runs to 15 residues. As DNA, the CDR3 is TGTGCCAGCAGCCAAGACCCTGTCTATAATTCACCCCTCCACTTT. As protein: CASSQDPVYNSPLHF.

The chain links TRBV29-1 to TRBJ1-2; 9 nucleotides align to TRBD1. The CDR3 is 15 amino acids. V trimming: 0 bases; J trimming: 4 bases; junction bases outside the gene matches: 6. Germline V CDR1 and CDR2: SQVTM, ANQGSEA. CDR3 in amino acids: CSVEDRGQGLYGYTF. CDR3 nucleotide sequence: TGCAGCGTTGAAGATAGGGGACAGGGACTCTATGGCTACACCTTC.

In DNA form, the CDR3 reads TGTGCCAGCAGCTTAGCCGGGACTAAAGCCTACGAGCAGTACTTC. Translated, it gives CASSLAGTKAYEQYF. V usage is TRBV11-1 and J usage is TRBJ2-7; 7 nucleotides agree with TRBD2. Trimming took 0 bases from V and 2 from J; bases not matched to a gene: 4. There are 15 residues in the CDR3. Germline assignment: CDR1 SGHAT and CDR2 FQDESV (reference sequence). Looking up the rest from reference TRBV11-1 and TRBJ2-7 gives the full variable domain: EAEVAQSPRYKITEKSQAVAFWCDPISGHATLYWYRQILGQGPELLVQFQDESVVDDSQLPKDRFSAERLKGVDSTLKIQPAELGDSAMYLCASSLAGTKAYEQYFGPGTRLTVT.

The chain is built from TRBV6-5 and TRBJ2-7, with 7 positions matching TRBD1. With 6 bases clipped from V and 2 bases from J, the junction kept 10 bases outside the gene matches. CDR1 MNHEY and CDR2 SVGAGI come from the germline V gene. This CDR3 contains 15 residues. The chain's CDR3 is CASSLRWTGTYEQYF. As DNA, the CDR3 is TGTGCCAGCAGCCTACGGTGGACAGGAACCTACGAGCAGTACTTC.

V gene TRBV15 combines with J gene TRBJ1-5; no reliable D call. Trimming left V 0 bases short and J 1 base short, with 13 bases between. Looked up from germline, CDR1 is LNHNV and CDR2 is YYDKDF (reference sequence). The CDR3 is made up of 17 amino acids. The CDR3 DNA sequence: TGTGCCACCAGCAGAGAGAACACGGGAAGGAGCAATCAGCCCCAGCATTTT. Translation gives CATSRENTGRSNQPQHF.

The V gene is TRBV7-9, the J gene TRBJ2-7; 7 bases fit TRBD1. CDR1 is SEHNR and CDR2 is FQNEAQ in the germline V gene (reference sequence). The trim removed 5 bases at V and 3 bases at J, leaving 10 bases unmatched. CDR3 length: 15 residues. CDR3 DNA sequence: TGTGCCAGCAGCGGGTACAGGGGCGGAAGCTACGAGCAGTACTTC. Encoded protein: CASSGYRGGSYEQYF.

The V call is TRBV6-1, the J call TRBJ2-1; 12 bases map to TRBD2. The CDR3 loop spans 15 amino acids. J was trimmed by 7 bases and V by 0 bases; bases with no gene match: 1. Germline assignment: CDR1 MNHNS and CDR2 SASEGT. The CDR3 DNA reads TGTGCCAGCAGTGAAGCTACTAGCGGGGGGAATGAGCAGTTCTTC. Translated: CASSEATSGGNEQFF.

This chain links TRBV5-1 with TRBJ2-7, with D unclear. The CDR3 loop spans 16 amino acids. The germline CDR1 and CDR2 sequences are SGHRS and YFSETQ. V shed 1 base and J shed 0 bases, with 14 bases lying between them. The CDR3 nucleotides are TGCGCCAGCAGCTTGCGGCAGGCTGTTAACTCCTACGAGCAGTACTTC. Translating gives CASSLRQAVNSYEQYF.